What follows are 16 T cell receptor beta chains derived from one specimen sequenced in a study of blood T cell repertoires in COVID-19. The protocol was immunoSEQ multiplex PCR, while the TCRdb copy is restricted to in-frame clones and leaves out a portion. The table records under 200,000 clones, around four fifths of them present only once. Sequenced: peripheral blood. The receptors here all came from a man between 65 and 79 years old who had recovered from COVID-19.

This sequence joins TRBV28 and TRBJ1-6; TRBD1 is a possible D gene (5 bases). V was shortened by 6 bases and J by 7 bases, with 13 bases between the two germline ends. Per the germline V gene, CDR1 is MDHEN and CDR2 is SYDVKM. The CDR3 totals 14 residues. The chain's CDR3 is CASSQGLGNSPLHF. The CDR3 DNA follows: TGTGCCAGCAGCCAGGGACTCGGGAATTCACCCCTCCACTTT.

The chain uses TRBV6-5 and TRBJ2-3, with TRBD2 as a possible D gene (6 bases). Germline V gene sequence: CDR1 MNHEY, CDR2 SVGAGI. Trimming removed 0 bases at V and 0 bases at J, with 10 bases between. The CDR3 loop spans 16 amino acids. The CDR3 DNA is TGTGCCAGCAGTTACTCTGGAGGGTCTAGCACAGATACGCAGTATTTT. Protein product: CASSYSGGSSTDTQYF.

The chain couples TRBV5-5 to TRBJ2-2; 10 nucleotides match TRBD2. The CDR3 spans 15 residues. The germline V gene encodes CDR1 SGHKS and CDR2 YYEKEE (reference sequence). Trimming at V came to 3 bases and at J to 3 bases, leaving 2 bases not matched to a gene. The CDR3 here is CASSSGLADTGELFF. CDR3 sequence (DNA): TGTGCCAGCAGCTCCGGACTAGCGGACACCGGGGAGCTGTTTTTT.

The V and J genes are TRBV23-1 and TRBJ1-3; 10 bases agree with TRBD1. TRBV23-1 is known as an ORF, though its function is uncertain. The CDR3 spans 14 residues. J was trimmed by 4 bases and V by 9 bases; bases with no gene match: 6. This CDR3 is CARHPGQGGNTIYF. CDR3 nucleotides: TGCGCCAGGCATCCGGGACAGGGGGGAAACACCATATATTTT.

The V and J genes are TRBV2 and TRBJ2-7; TRBD2 matches 9 bases. J lost 4 bases, V lost 3 bases, and 4 bases had no gene match. Germline values: CDR1 SNHLY, CDR2 FYNNEI. The CDR3 is 14 amino acids. The CDR3 is CASSEASGKYEQYF. The CDR3 DNA follows: TGTGCCAGCAGTGAGGCTAGCGGGAAATACGAGCAGTACTTC.

The chain combines TRBV3-1 (or the pseudogene TRBV3-2) with TRBJ2-6; D unclear. Looked up from germline, CDR1 is LGHDT and CDR2 is YNNKEL (reference sequence). Trimming stripped 4 bases from V and 2 bases from J, with 6 bases between. This CDR3 spans 14 amino acids. The CDR3 DNA reads TGTGCCAGCAGCCTCCAAACTGGGGCCAACGTCCTGACTTTC. This encodes CASSLQTGANVLTF.

This chain connects TRBV5-1 to TRBJ2-5; 7 bases are a match to TRBD1. V trimming: 4 bases; J trimming: 2 bases; junction bases outside the gene matches: 17. The CDR3 loop spans 18 amino acids. Germline V lookup: CDR1 SGHRS, CDR2 YFSETQ. As DNA, the CDR3 is TGCGCCAGCAGCGTAACAGGGGCCGGTTTCGAGGCACAAGAGACCCAGTACTTC. Its protein is CASSVTGAGFEAQETQYF.

V gene TRBV7-2 combines with J gene TRBJ2-7, with TRBD2 as a possible D gene (6 bases). CDR1 and CDR2 from the germline V gene are SGHTA and FQGNSA. The length of the CDR3 is 13 residues. The V end lost 5 bases, the J end lost 1 base, and 9 bases lay between the germline ends. CDR3 nucleotide sequence: TGTGCCAGCAGCGGCGGGGTTTCCTACGAGCAGTACTTC. Translated: CASSGGVSYEQYF. The full variable domain, rest sourced from reference TRBV7-2 and TRBJ2-7, is GAGVSQSPSNKVTEKGKDVELRCDPISGHTALYWYRQSLGQGLEFLIYFQGNSAPDKSGLPSDRFSAERTGGSVSTLTIQRTQQEDSAVYLCASSGGVSYEQYFGPGTRLTVT.

The V gene is TRBV5-1, the J gene TRBJ2-2, with TRBD1 identical over 7 bases. The CDR3 runs 15 residues. Per the germline V gene, CDR1 is SGHRS and CDR2 is YFSETQ. V lost 3 bases and J lost 1; bases outside the gene matches: 3. The CDR3: CASSYGQENTGELFF. Here the CDR3 DNA reads TGCGCCAGCAGCTACGGACAGGAGAACACCGGGGAGCTGTTTTTT.

There are a few counts of this clone. The rearrangement joins TRBV27 to TRBJ1-6; perhaps TRBD1 as D (6 bases). The CDR3 has 18 residues. The V and J ends lost 0 bases and 1 base respectively, with 13 bases between them. Per the germline V gene, CDR1 is MNHEY and CDR2 is SMNVEV (reference sequence). CDR3 in DNA: TGTGCCAGCAGTTTATCAGGGGGTCTCGGGTCCTATAATTCACCCCTCCACTTT. It encodes CASSLSGGLGSYNSPLHF.

J is TRBJ2-1 and V is TRBV19, with 11 bases identical to TRBD2. CDR3 length equals 15 residues. V gave up 6 bases and J gave up 6 bases; unmatched junction bases: 7. Germline CDR1 and CDR2: LNHDA and SQIVND (reference sequence). CDR3 sequence reads: CASSLPGLAVNEQFF. CDR3 DNA sequence: TGTGCCAGTAGCCTACCGGGACTAGCGGTCAATGAGCAGTTCTTC. Filled out from reference TRBV19 and TRBJ2-1, the complete variable domain reads DGGITQSPKYLFRKEGQNVTLSCEQNLNHDAMYWYRQDPGQGLRLIYYSQIVNDFQKGDIAEGYSVSREKKESFPLTVTSAQKNPTAFYLCASSLPGLAVNEQFFGPGTRLTVL.

This chain uses TRBV30 with TRBJ1-6; a weak D match, TRBD1 (5 bases). Germline V gene lookup returns CDR1 GTSNPN and CDR2 SVGIG (reference sequence). V was clipped by 2 bases and J by 7 bases, with 21 bases between them. This CDR3 spans 17 amino acids. The CDR3 protein is CAWSKGVGERSNSPLHF. The CDR3 DNA reads TGTGCCTGGAGTAAAGGGGTAGGGGAAAGATCCAATTCACCCCTCCACTTT.

This clone came up a few times. The gene calls are TRBV9 and TRBJ2-7, with D possibly matching TRBD2 (6 bases). Germline V CDR1 and CDR2: SGDLS, YYNGEE. The germline V and J ends were trimmed by 4 bases and 6 bases, with 17 bases remaining between them. The CDR3 contains 14 residues. The CDR3 sequence: CASSTSGGAGEQYF. The CDR3 bases are TGTGCCAGCAGCACCTCCGGGGGAGCGGGCGAGCAGTACTTC. Supplemented by reference TRBV9 and TRBJ2-7, the full variable domain reads DSGVTQTPKHLITATGQRVTLRCSPRSGDLSVYWYQQSLDQGLQFLIQYYNGEERAKGNILERFSAQQFPDLHSELNLSSLELGDSALYFCASSTSGGAGEQYFGPGTRLTVT.

A word on this clone: Other nucleotide sequences from this sample produce the same CDR3. V usage is TRBV6-5 and J usage is TRBJ2-7; the match to TRBD1 covers 7 bases. The CDR3 consists of 13 residues. CDR1 and CDR2 (germline): MNHEY, SVGAGI. V lost 6 bases to trimming and J lost 4 bases; unmatched junction nucleotides: 6. This CDR3 reads CASSRDRGYEQYF. CDR3 sequence (DNA): TGTGCCAGCAGCCGGGACAGAGGATACGAGCAGTACTTC.

This chain connects TRBV4-1 to TRBJ2-3; 13 bases align to TRBD2. The CDR3 contains 17 residues. V was clipped by 1 base and J by 2 bases; unmatched bases: 3. Germline V gene lookup returns CDR1 MGHRA and CDR2 YSYEKL. CDR3 nucleotide sequence: TGCGCCAGCAGCCAAGGGACTAGCGGGAGTATCACAGATACGCAGTATTTT. Its protein is CASSQGTSGSITDTQYF.

This clone was seen more than once but under ten times. This chain uses TRBV20-1 with TRBJ1-5; D might be TRBD1 (5 bases). Trimming pared 3 bases from V and 6 bases from J, leaving 12 bases between. CDR3 length equals 13 residues. The germline CDR1 and CDR2 sequences are DFQATT and SNEGSKA (reference sequence). CDR3 amino acids: CSASNFQGQPQHF. Written as DNA, the CDR3 is TGCAGTGCTAGTAATTTTCAGGGTCAGCCCCAGCATTTT.